Included here is one TCR beta chain sequence, with context. Its specificity is not known. The CDR3 runs to 14 residues. CDR1 and CDR2 from the germline V gene are SNHLY and FYNNEI. Template switching by 5'RACE with UMIs generated the TCR beta cDNA. TCRdb reprocessed the 5' RACE reads and keeps a single row for each CDR3 protein, giving no DNA. The sample totals about 400,000 distinct CDR3 sequences; its top ten clones hold approximately 11%. The sample belongs to a study of T cells expressing NK-cell markers. Across the whole study: Cells sorted as CD3+CD56+NKG2C+, CD3+CD56+NKG2C- and CD3+CD56-NKG2C+ T cells supplied the TCR beta repertoires. There were seven HCMV-seropositive donors and one seronegative donor among the eight sequenced.

Findings and caveats of the study: Several donors showed these clonotypes also leading the CD3+CD56-NKG2C+ fraction.

Sequences were obtained from blood T cells: a sorted CD56 or NKG2C T cell subset, CD4+ or CD8+ T cells, or bulk PBMC T cells (not recorded which). The clonotype was recovered from a woman aged 45 to 65 in good health. The chain employs TRBV2 and TRBJ2-3; lacking DNA, the TRBD2 call made by TCRdb goes unchecked. The CDR3 region is CASSVFGSGDTQYF.